This TCR beta chain was retrieved from a study of regulatory T cells in long-lasting Graves disease (dated by TCRdb to about 2021). Regarding the research as a whole: Persistent Graves' disease was defined as antithyroid drug treatment for over 5 years with persistently positive TSH receptor autoantibodies. Peripheral blood TCR sequencing and RNA sequencing compared persistent Graves' disease patients with newly diagnosed Graves' disease patients. The study was registered as a clinical trial and conducted in China. TCR sequencing covered roughly 13 persistent and 20 newly diagnosed Graves' disease patients, around 35 samples in total. On average, persistent Graves' disease patients in the clinical cohort had been on antithyroid drugs for around ten years. Overall study outcomes, separate from this receptor: As a limitation, the authors acknowledged that the small sample size may reduce accuracy. Persistent disease showed preferential use of TRBV28, TRBJ1-2 and TRBJ2-5, whereas newly diagnosed disease favored TRBV20-1 and TRBJ2-1. Compared with newly diagnosed patients, patients with persistent Graves' disease had lower TCR Shannon entropy and fewer highly expanded clones, which suggests clonal expansion. Patients with persistent disease shared more public clonotypes (about 2,900) than newly diagnosed patients did (approximately 990). Sequencing and analysis were limited to the TCR beta chain. Because the primary lesion, thyroid tissue, could not be accessed, the study looked at peripheral blood alone.

The junction shows trimming of 0 bases on V and 0 bases on J, plus 11 bases between the germline ends. The CDR3 measures 16 amino acids from cysteine to phenylalanine. The retained sequence is limited to the CDR3, 48 bases, with the frame set at the first base. The germline V gene gives CDR1 as LGHNA and CDR2 as YNFKEQ. As for this clonotype: This clone's antigen is unknown. Nothing much larger sits one base from this clone, and base qualities are not available.

Libraries were prepared through multiplex PCR. Sequencing used an Illumina HiSeq 4000. iRepertoire HTBI primers and Arm-PCR amplification of CDR3 regions were used to construct TCR beta libraries. PCR products were gel purified before sequencing. Per the authors' processing: Gene usage analysis of CDR3 amino acid clonotypes used the 50 to 70 TRBV and about 15 TRBJ segments found across samples. COPE and FqMerger were used to merge the filtered high-quality paired reads into contigs. BLAST was used to align contigs to IMGT TRBV, TRBD and TRBJ reference genes, and CDR3 was defined according to IMGT. Any clonotype with a frequency above 0.1% was counted as a highly expanded clone. Shannon entropy was used to measure repertoire diversity, and the Gini coefficient was used to measure V-J evenness. A clonotype found in more than one individual was treated as public. TCRdb ran its own pipeline on the public reads, namely fastp trimming at Q25 and MiXCR clone calling, and kept in-frame beta chains. One record per CDR3 amino acid sequence lists the most common genes and DNA. None of the V and J calls come from the authors' own analysis; TCRdb made them. Present in this sample are about 340,000 distinct CDR3 sequences, 20% of which were seen just once. The ten largest clones capture about 29% of the sample.

The label giving this sample's time point can be read as: persistent/refractory GD, antithyroid drugs over 5 years with positive TRAb. For both TCR sequencing and RNA sequencing, RNA was extracted from PBMCs in TRIzol. The diagnosis of Graves' disease followed American Thyroid Association guidelines. Recruitment of patients was carried out at an endocrinology department in Xi'an, China. Each patient gave about 8.1 milliliters of peripheral blood, collected in an EDTA anticoagulant tube. Ficoll Paque Plus density gradient separation was used to isolate PBMCs, and no further T cell sorting was done. RNA quality was checked with an Agilent 2100 Bioanalyzer and agarose gel, and concentration with a NanoDrop 2000.

This TCR came from a female donor with Graves disease. The source was peripheral blood mononuclear cells (PBMCs), collected when the disease was refractory, from a patient treated with antithyroid drugs. The chain is encoded by TRBV4-2 joined to TRBJ2-5; the D region may be TRBD1 or TRBD2, each matching 5 bases equally. Read as DNA, the sequence is TGTGCCAGCAGCCAAGATTGGGGACGGTACCAAGAGACCCAGTACTTC. It encodes CASSQDWGRYQETQYF.